This T cell receptor (beta chain) was found in a study of graft-versus-host responses after intestinal transplantation. Across the study: Every transplant recipient was induced with anti-thymocyte globulin, then maintained on tacrolimus and steroids for two to three years.

The method was immunoSEQ multiplex PCR; TCRdb's version includes in-frame clones alone and lacks a portion of them. The data contain about 54,000 clones, less than 95% of them singletons. Germline CDR1 reads SGHRS; CDR2 reads YFSETQ. This CDR3 spans 14 amino acids. Trimming took off 0 bases at V and 7 bases at J, with 8 bases between the two ends. This receptor was identified in a human patient who received an intestinal transplant, so some T cells may come from the graft donor. The chain recombines TRBV5-1 with TRBJ1-6; D perhaps matches TRBD1 (5 bases). Sample: PBMCs, taken more than 650 days after intestinal transplant. The CDR3 nucleotides read TGCGCCAGCAGCTTGGAGGGACGGAATTCACCCCTCCACTTT. As protein: CASSLEGRNSPLHF.